The 2 T cell receptor beta chains reported below all come from one sample, sequenced in a study of cytomegalovirus exposure and HLA in healthy donors. The table came from immunoSEQ multiplex PCR; TCRdb's copy has only in-frame clones and leaves some out. The data show about 160,000 clones, with approximately 87% seen just once and 5.5% to 6% held by the top ten. Material: PBMCs. These TCRs come from a woman between 25 and 40 years old in good health and CMV-seronegative.

The genes are TRBV7-8 and TRBJ2-7, with 7 bases matching TRBD2. J lost 0 bases, V lost 2 bases, and 16 bases had no gene match. Looked up from germline, CDR1 is SGHVS and CDR2 is FQNEAQ. CDR3 length: 19 residues. The DNA of the CDR3 is TGTGCCAGCAGCTTAATTGATTGGGTGCTAAGCGGGGACTCCTACGAGCAGTACTTC. Its protein product is CASSLIDWVLSGDSYEQYF.

The rearrangement joins TRBV7-6 to TRBJ2-5; perhaps TRBD2 as D (5 bases). Trimming took off 5 bases at V and 1 base at J, with 14 bases between the two ends. CDR1 is SGHVS and CDR2 is FNYEAQ in the germline V gene. CDR3 size: 15 residues. The DNA of the CDR3 is TGTGCCAGCAGCCTGGGCGGGCAGACCCAAGAGACCCAGTACTTC. It specifies CASSLGGQTQETQYF.